The entry that follows covers one T cell receptor (beta chain) sequence. The data derive from a study of blood T cell repertoires in COVID-19. Study-wide context: Sites across the United States, Italy and Spain contributed samples from acute and convalescent COVID-19. PBMCs, B-cell-depleted T cells, or T cells were the source of the cDNA or gDNA that made up the material.

Trimming took 2 bases from V and 0 from J; bases not matched to a gene: 3. From germline, CDR1 is LGHNA and CDR2 YSLEER. This CDR3 has 15 amino acids. Assay: immunoSEQ multiplex PCR; the TCRdb copy retains only in-frame clones and omits some. The top ten clones hold more than 1.5% of a sample with 160,000 or so clones, about 83% of them seen once. This receptor was taken from a human donor in a cohort sampled during active COVID-19. The chain combines TRBV4-3 with TRBJ2-7; 8 bases are shared with TRBD2. Material: peripheral blood. The CDR3 DNA is TGCGCCAGCAGCCAACGGCGGGAGGCCTCCTACGAGCAGTACTTC. It yields the protein CASSQRREASYEQYF.